The clone carrying this TCR beta chain was found once. The antigen remains undetermined. This sample was taken from a study of OX40 agonist ivuxolimab in advanced cancers. Study-wide context: Ivuxolimab, an agonistic anti-OX40 (CD134) antibody, was given to patients. Findings and limits, study-wide: Relatively little clonal expansion, among the lowest observed, appeared in partial responders at 0.1-3.0 mg/kg. At doses 0.1 to 3.0 mg/kg, CD4+ and CD8+ clones expanded.

From germline, CDR1 is LNHDA and CDR2 SQIVND (reference sequence). V was cut by 1 base and J by 5 bases, with 8 bases left in between. The CDR3 length is 14 residues. Baseline was the first blood sampling point, followed by cycle 4 day 1 and cycle 7 day 1. Sequenced by immunoSEQ multiplex PCR; TCRdb stores in-frame clones only, minus some. Here the sample spans fewer than 80,000 clones, more than 80% being singletons. The clonotype was recovered from an adult with an advanced solid tumor such as melanoma, head and neck, liver or kidney cancer. This specimen consisted of CD4+ or CD8+ T cells sorted from blood, obtained in a trial of the OX40 agonist ivuxolimab. V and J are TRBV19 and TRBJ2-2; D is uncertain. The CDR3 here is CASSIGSRTGELFF. The CDR3, as DNA: TGTGCCAGTAGTATAGGGTCCCGGACCGGGGAGCTGTTTTTT.